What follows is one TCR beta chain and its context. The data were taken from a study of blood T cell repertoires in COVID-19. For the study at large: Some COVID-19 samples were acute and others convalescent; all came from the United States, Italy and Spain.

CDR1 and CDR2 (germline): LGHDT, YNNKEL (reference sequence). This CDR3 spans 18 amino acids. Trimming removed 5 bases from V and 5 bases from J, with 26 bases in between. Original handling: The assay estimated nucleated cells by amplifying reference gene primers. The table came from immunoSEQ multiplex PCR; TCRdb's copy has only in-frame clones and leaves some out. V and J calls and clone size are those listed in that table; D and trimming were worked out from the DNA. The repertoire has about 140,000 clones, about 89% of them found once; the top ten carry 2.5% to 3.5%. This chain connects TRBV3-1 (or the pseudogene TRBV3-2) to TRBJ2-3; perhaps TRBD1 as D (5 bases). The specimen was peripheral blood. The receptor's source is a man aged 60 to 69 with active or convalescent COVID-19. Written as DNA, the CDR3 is TGTGCCAGCAGCGAAGTCTTGTTCGCCAGGGCCTGCGGAGATACGCAGTATTTT. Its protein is CASSEVLFARACGDTQYF.